This T cell receptor beta chain was captured in a study of blood T cell repertoires in COVID-19. The overall study: The origin of the acute and convalescent COVID-19 samples was the United States, Italy and Spain. The cDNA or gDNA used as material had been derived from T cells, B-cell-depleted T cells, or PBMCs.

Authors' processing steps: Scientists estimated how many nucleated cells there were by amplifying reference gene primers. The method was immunoSEQ multiplex PCR; TCRdb's version includes in-frame clones alone and lacks a portion of them. Clone size and V and J calls were adopted from that table, with D and trimming inferred from the DNA. The repertoire includes about 240,000 clones, about 85% of them detected once, and more than 6% sits in the top ten. The V end lost 0 bases, the J end lost 4 bases, and 10 bases lay between the germline ends. The germline V gene encodes CDR1 SNHLY and CDR2 FYNNEI. CDR3 length equals 15 residues.

Sequenced sample: peripheral blood. The TCR sequence derives from a man aged 60 to 75 who had recovered from COVID-19. The rearrangement joins TRBV2 to TRBJ2-1; unclear D gene. The CDR3 DNA sequence: TGTGCCAGCAGTGAAGCGGAAACAGTTTACAATGAGCAGTTCTTC. Protein: CASSEAETVYNEQFF.